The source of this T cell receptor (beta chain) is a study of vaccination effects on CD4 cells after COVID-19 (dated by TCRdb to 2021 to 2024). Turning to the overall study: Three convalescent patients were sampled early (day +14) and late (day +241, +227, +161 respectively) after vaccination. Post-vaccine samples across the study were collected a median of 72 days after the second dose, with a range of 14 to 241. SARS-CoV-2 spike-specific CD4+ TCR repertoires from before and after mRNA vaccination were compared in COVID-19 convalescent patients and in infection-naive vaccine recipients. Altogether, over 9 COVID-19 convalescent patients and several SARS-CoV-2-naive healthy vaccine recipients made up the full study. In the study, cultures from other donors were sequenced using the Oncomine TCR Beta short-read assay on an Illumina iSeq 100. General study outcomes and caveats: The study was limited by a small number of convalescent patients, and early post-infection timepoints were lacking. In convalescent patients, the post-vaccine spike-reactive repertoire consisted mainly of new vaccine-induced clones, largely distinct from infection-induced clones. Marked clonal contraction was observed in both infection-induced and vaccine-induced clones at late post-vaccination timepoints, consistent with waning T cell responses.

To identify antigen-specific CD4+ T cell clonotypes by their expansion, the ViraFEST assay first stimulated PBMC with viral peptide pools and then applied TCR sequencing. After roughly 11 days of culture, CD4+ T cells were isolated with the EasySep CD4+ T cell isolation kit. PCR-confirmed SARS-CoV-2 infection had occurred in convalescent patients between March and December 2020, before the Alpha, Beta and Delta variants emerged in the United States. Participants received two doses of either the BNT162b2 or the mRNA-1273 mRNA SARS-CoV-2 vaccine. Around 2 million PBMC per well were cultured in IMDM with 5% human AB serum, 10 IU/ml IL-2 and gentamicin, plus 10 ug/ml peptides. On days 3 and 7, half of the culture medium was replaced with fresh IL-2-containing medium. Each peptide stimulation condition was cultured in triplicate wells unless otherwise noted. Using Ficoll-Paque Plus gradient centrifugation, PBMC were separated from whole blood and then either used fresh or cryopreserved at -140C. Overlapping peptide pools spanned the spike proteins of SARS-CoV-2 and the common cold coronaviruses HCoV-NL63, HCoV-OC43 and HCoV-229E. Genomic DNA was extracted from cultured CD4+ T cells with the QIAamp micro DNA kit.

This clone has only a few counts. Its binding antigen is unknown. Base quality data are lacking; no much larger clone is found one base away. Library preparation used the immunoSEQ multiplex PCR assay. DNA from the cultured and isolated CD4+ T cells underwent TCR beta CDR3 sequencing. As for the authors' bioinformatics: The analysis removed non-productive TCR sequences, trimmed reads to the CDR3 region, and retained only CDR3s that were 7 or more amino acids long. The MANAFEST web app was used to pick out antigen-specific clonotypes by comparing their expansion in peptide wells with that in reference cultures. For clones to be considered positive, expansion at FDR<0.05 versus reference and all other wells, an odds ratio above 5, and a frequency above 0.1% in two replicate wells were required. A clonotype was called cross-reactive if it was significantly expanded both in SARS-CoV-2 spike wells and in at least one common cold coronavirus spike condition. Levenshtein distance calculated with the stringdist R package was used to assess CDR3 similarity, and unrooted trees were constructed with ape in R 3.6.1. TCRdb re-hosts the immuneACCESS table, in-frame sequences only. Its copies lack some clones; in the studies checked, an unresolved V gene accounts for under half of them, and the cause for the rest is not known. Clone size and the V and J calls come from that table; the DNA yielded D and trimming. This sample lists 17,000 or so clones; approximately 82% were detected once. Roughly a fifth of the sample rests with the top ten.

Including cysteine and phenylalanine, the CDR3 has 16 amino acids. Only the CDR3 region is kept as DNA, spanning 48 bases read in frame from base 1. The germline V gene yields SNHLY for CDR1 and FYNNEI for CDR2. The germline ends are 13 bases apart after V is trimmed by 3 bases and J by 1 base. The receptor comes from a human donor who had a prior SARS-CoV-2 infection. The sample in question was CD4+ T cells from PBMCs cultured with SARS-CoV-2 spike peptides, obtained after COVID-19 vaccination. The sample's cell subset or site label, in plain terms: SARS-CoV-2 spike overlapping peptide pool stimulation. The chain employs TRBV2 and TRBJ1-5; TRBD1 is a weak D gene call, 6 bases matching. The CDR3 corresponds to CASSDMRGASNQPQHF. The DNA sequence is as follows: TGTGCCAGCAGTGATATGCGGGGGGCAAGCAATCAGCCCCAGCATTTT.